Below, 5 T cell receptor beta chains from the same sample are listed, as sequenced in a study of T cell responses to AZD1222 COVID-19 vaccine. Repertoires were generated with immunoSEQ multiplex PCR, while TCRdb's copy carries only in-frame clones and drops some. This table holds approximately 180,000 clones, 75% to 90% found once. The material was peripheral blood, obtained 28 days after the second dose of the MenACWY control vaccine. The receptors here all came from an adult who received the MenACWY meningococcal vaccine as a control.

This clone is a singleton in its sample. The chain uses TRBV11-2 and TRBJ1-1; D is perhaps TRBD1 (5 bases). Per the germline V gene, CDR1 is SGHAT and CDR2 is FQNNGV. V was cut by 7 bases and J by 3 bases, with 6 bases left in between. The CDR3 is made up of 11 amino acids. The CDR3 DNA reads as TGTGCCAGCAAGGGGTACACTGAAGCTTTCTTT. Protein: CASKGYTEAFF.

The gene calls are TRBV2 and TRBJ1-5; 7 positions agree with TRBD1. Trimming cost V 7 bases and J 3 bases; bases outside gene matches: 6. The germline V gene has CDR1 SNHLY and CDR2 FYNNEI. This CDR3 has 14 residues. CDR3 in DNA: TGTGCCAGCACTGACAGGGTGTCCAATCAGCCCCAGCATTTT. Translation gives CASTDRVSNQPQHF.

V and J are TRBV4-1 and TRBJ2-2, with D unresolved. Germline CDR1 is MGHRA and CDR2 is YSYEKL. V was pared by 1 base and J by 8 bases, with 8 bases between. The CDR3 sequence is 13 residues long. The chain's CDR3 is CASSQGRYGELFF. CDR3 coding DNA: TGCGCCAGCAGCCAAGGACGGTATGGGGAGCTGTTTTTT.

The V gene is TRBV11-3, the J gene TRBJ2-5, with TRBD2 identical over 13 bases. Germline lookup yields CDR1 SGHNT and CDR2 YENEEA. This CDR3 has 16 residues. Trimming removed 5 bases from V and 1 base from J; junction bases left unmatched: 4. CDR3 DNA: TGTGCCAGCAGCCACGGGACTAGCGGGACCCAAGAGACCCAGTACTTC. Protein sequence: CASSHGTSGTQETQYF.

The chain links TRBV6-5 to TRBJ2-7; the match to TRBD2 covers 9 bases. Trimming cost V 0 bases and J 8 bases; bases outside gene matches: 11. The CDR3 has 16 residues. Germline V gene data show CDR1 as MNHEY and CDR2 as SVGAGI. CDR3 loop: CASSYSSGSGSLKQYF. In DNA form, the CDR3 reads TGTGCCAGCAGTTACTCGAGTGGTAGCGGGAGTTTAAAGCAGTACTTC.